This TCR beta chain was recovered during a study of OX40 agonist ivuxolimab in advanced cancers. The length of the CDR3 is 13 residues. V was pared by 6 bases and J by 5 bases, with 13 bases between. The germline CDR1 and CDR2 sequences are MNHNS and SASEGT. Data came from immunoSEQ multiplex PCR; TCRdb stores just in-frame clones and leaves some out. The sample holds roughly 72,000 clones, 89% seen once. The TCR originated in an adult with an advanced solid tumor such as melanoma, head and neck, liver or kidney cancer. Here the sequenced sample was CD4+ or CD8+ T cells sorted from blood, taken in a trial of the OX40 agonist ivuxolimab. The chain employs TRBV6-1 and TRBJ1-1; D is ambiguous. Here the CDR3 reads CASSLLILTEAFF. CDR3 in DNA: TGTGCCAGCAGCCTATTGATCCTTACTGAAGCTTTCTTT.